The next 16 T cell receptor beta chains were all read from a single sample in a study of blood T cell repertoires in COVID-19. The repertoire was sequenced with immunoSEQ multiplex PCR; TCRdb's copy has only in-frame clones and lacks some. This sample has 95,000 to 150,000 clones, with about 90% found just once. Material: peripheral blood. These receptors were taken from a woman between 50 and 59 years old with active or convalescent COVID-19.

The rearrangement uses TRBV28 and TRBJ2-2; 9 nucleotides agree with TRBD2. The CDR3 consists of 15 residues. Germline V lookup: CDR1 MDHEN, CDR2 SYDVKM. The junction had 8 bases not matched to a gene; V was cut back by 7 bases and J by 5 bases. The CDR3 spells CASKFLAGNTGELFF. The CDR3 DNA sequence: TGTGCCAGCAAGTTCCTAGCGGGAAATACCGGGGAGCTGTTTTTT.

The V call is TRBV30, the J call TRBJ1-1; no definite D call. V lost 0 bases and J lost 1, with 9 bases in between. This CDR3 is built from 14 residues. Germline CDR1 reads GTSNPN; CDR2 reads SVGIG (reference sequence). Here the CDR3 reads CAWSVYVSNTEAFF. The CDR3 DNA sequence: TGTGCCTGGAGTGTATATGTTTCGAACACTGAAGCTTTCTTT.

V and J are TRBV18 and TRBJ2-1; 7 bases align to TRBD1. V shed 6 bases, J shed 5 bases, and the junction held 4 bases outside the gene matches. The CDR3 loop spans 13 amino acids. Germline V gene data show CDR1 as KGHSH and CDR2 as LQKENI. The CDR3: CASSVGQDNEQFF. CDR3 DNA: TGTGCCAGCTCCGTTGGACAGGACAATGAGCAGTTCTTC.

This clone was found a few times. V and J are TRBV3-1 (or the pseudogene TRBV3-2) and TRBJ2-1; 7 positions agree with TRBD2. The length of the CDR3 is 16 residues. Trimming at V came to 0 bases and at J to 9 bases, leaving 11 bases not matched to a gene. The V gene's germline CDR1 is LGHDT and CDR2 YNNKEL (reference sequence). The CDR3 coding sequence is TGTGCCAGCAGCCAAGATTTGGCGCGGGAGTTCATTGAGCAGTTCTTC. Its protein is CASSQDLAREFIEQFF.

V and J are TRBV7-2 and TRBJ2-2, with D unclear. This CDR3 has 15 residues. The V gene's germline CDR1 is SGHTA and CDR2 FQGNSA. V was clipped by 4 bases and J by 1 base, with 10 bases between them. The CDR3 DNA reads TGTGCCAGCAGCTCCCGGTCCCAGAACACCGGGGAGCTGTTTTTT. This encodes CASSSRSQNTGELFF.

The rearrangement joins TRBV28 to TRBJ2-3, with 7 bases lining up with TRBD2. Trimming took 7 bases from V and 6 from J; bases not matched to a gene: 13. The germline V gene has CDR1 MDHEN and CDR2 SYDVKM. The CDR3 extends over 15 amino acids. The CDR3 sequence: CASTHSGSLGDTQYF. CDR3 bases: TGTGCCAGCACCCATAGCGGGTCTTTGGGGGATACGCAGTATTTT.

The gene calls are TRBV7-3 and TRBJ2-1; TRBD2 matches at 8 bases. V gave up 5 bases and J gave up 5 bases; unmatched junction bases: 5. This CDR3 spans 14 amino acids. From germline, CDR1 is SGHTA and CDR2 FQGTGA. CDR3 nucleotide sequence: TGTGCCAGCAGCCCGAGCGGGAGAGACAATGAGCAGTTCTTC. Translating it yields CASSPSGRDNEQFF.

Regarding this clone: As the CDR3 is not closed by the conserved phenylalanine or tryptophan, this likely results from a read error. The DNA is left out, because the CDR3 cannot be placed on it with certainty; the CDR3 is given as TCRdb lists it. The rearrangement joins TRBV2 to TRBJ2-7; the D call of TRBD1 is as the table states it, not checked on the DNA. From its first to its last residue, the CDR3 has 14 amino acids. Germline V gene data show CDR1 as SNHLY and CDR2 as FYNNEI. The CDR3 here is CASSEQGTGGTHSS.

The chain is built from TRBV6-4 and TRBJ1-1; D perhaps matches TRBD1 (6 bases). The germline V and J ends were trimmed by 6 bases and 1 base, with 12 bases remaining between them. The V gene's germline CDR1 is MRHNA and CDR2 SNTAGT. This CDR3 region has 14 residues. CDR3 DNA sequence: TGTGCCAGCAGCCAACAGGGAGAGAACACTGAAGCTTTCTTT. The encoded protein is CASSQQGENTEAFF.

This clone was seen a handful of times. This chain connects TRBV3-1 (or the pseudogene TRBV3-2) to TRBJ2-2; 7 bases map to TRBD1. Germline V gives CDR1 LGHDT, CDR2 YNNKEL (reference sequence). The CDR3 totals 16 residues. V lost 4 bases, J lost 1 base, and 6 bases stayed unmatched. In DNA, the CDR3 is TGTGCCAGCAGCCCGAATGGACAGGAGAACACCGGGGAGCTGTTTTTT. Its protein is CASSPNGQENTGELFF.

V and J are TRBV11-1 and TRBJ2-3; TRBD1 might be the D (5 bases). Germline V gene lookup returns CDR1 SGHAT and CDR2 FQDESV (reference sequence). The CDR3 loop spans 14 amino acids. The V and J ends lost 3 bases and 4 bases respectively, with 11 bases between them. The CDR3 protein is CASSFRTRADTQYF. The DNA for the CDR3 is TGTGCCAGCAGCTTCCGGACACGTGCAGATACGCAGTATTTT.

The chain joins TRBV19 to TRBJ1-5; perhaps TRBD1 as D (5 bases). Trimming pared 3 bases from V and 6 bases from J, leaving 9 bases between. Germline V CDR1 and CDR2: LNHDA, SQIVND (reference sequence). The CDR3 has 13 residues. CDR3 sequence: CASSMGGTQPQHF. The CDR3 DNA is TGTGCCAGTAGTATGGGAGGGACTCAGCCCCAGCATTTT.

This clone showed up just once. The gene calls are TRBV18 and TRBJ1-5; D unclear. The CDR3 extends over 14 amino acids. The germline V and J ends were trimmed by 3 bases and 2 bases, with 8 bases remaining between them. Germline CDR1 KGHSH, CDR2 LQKENI. The CDR3 DNA is TGTGCCAGCTCACCGGAGAACGGCAATCAGCCCCAGCATTTT. It translates to CASSPENGNQPQHF.

The rearrangement links TRBV13 to TRBJ1-2, with 7 positions matching TRBD1. CDR3 length equals 14 residues. J was trimmed by 4 bases and V by 5 bases; bases with no gene match: 7. Looked up from germline, CDR1 is PRHDT and CDR2 is FYEKMQ (reference sequence). CDR3 in amino acids: CASSPGQASYGYTF. The CDR3 DNA reads as TGTGCCAGCAGCCCAGGACAGGCGAGCTATGGCTACACCTTC.

The chain couples TRBV5-1 to TRBJ2-3, with 11 bases that match TRBD2. The CDR3 spans 15 residues. J gave up 2 bases and V 4 bases, and 3 bases lay outside the gene matches. From germline, CDR1 is SGHRS and CDR2 YFSETQ. For the CDR3, the DNA is TGCGCCAGCAGCCGTAGCGGGAGGGCCACAGATACGCAGTATTTT. Translation: CASSRSGRATDTQYF.

The V call is TRBV28, the J call TRBJ2-7, with 16 bases fitting TRBD2. From germline, CDR1 is MDHEN and CDR2 SYDVKM. The CDR3 spans 18 residues. Unmatched junction bases numbered 8, after V lost 5 bases and J lost 1 base. The CDR3 region has the DNA TGTGCCAGCAGTCTTCCGGGACTAGCGGGAGGGAGGTCCTACGAGCAGTACTTC. It translates to CASSLPGLAGGRSYEQYF.